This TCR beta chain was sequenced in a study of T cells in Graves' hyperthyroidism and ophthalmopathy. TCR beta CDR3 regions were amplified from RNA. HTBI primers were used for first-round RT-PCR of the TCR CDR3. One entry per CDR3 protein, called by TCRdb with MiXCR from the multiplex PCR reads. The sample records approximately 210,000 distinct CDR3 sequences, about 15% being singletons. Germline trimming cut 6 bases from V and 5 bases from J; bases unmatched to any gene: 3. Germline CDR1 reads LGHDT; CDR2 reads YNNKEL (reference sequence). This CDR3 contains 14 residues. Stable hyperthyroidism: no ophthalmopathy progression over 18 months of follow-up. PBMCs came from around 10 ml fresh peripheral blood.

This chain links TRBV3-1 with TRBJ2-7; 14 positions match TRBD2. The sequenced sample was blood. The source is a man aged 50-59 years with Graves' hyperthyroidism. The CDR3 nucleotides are TGTGCCAGCAGTGGGACTAGCGGGAGTAACGAGCAGTACTTC. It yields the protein CASSGTSGSNEQYF.